The entry below describes one T cell receptor beta chain. This receptor's antigen is unknown. No qualities accompany the bases; no much larger clone lies one base away. Using the deep immunoSEQ assay, TCR CDR3 regions were amplified from genomic DNA by multiplex PCR. Genomic DNA extracted from each cell subset was distributed evenly over all wells of several immunoSEQ 96-well plates, and each plate served as one replicate. Each replicate PCR for unsorted PBMC received roughly 300 ng genomic DNA, equal to 25,000 to 35,000 T cell genomes. Genomic DNA from unsorted PBMC was sequenced over ten immunoSEQ deep assay plates. Purified libraries were quantified with a Qubit 3.0 fluorometer, sized on a Bioanalyzer 2100, and re-quantified with the KAPA Library Quantification kit. A separate single-read 150-cycle Illumina NextSeq 550 flow cell was used to sequence each immunoSEQ 96-well plate. Per the source publication's procedure: The immunoSEQ output contained only junctional sequences without quality scores, so filtering could not match that applied to full-length reads. To assign V/J genes and CDR3, sequences were annotated against IMGT germline references using PyIR, a Python wrapper for IgBLAST v1.9. Reads were removed for weak V/J assignments (E-value above 1e-6), missing CDR3, stop codons, out-of-frame junctions, or ambiguous translated residues. A V3J clonotype was defined by an identical inferred V gene, J gene, and CDR3 amino acid sequence. The percentage overlap between two repertoires was calculated by dividing the number of shared unique clonotypes by the size of the smaller repertoire. Three approaches were used to assess repertoire richness: RTK rarefaction, the Chao1 estimator, and Recon v2.1 estimates of unobserved clonotypes. Here the immuneACCESS table is served through TCRdb, limited to in-frame sequences with V and J called. Missing clones are a known gap in these copies; in checked studies unresolved V genes cover under half, and the rest lacks a known reason. V and J calls and clone size are those listed in that table; D and trimming were worked out from the DNA. Present in this sample are some 490,000 clones, around 73% of which were seen just once. Around 12% of the sample rests with the top ten.

The data stem from a study of shared clonotypes between healthy human individuals (dated by TCRdb to about 2020). With respect to the entire study: Three men and two women, aged 18 to 49 years, made up the cohort. To estimate repertoire size and how much clonotypes are shared between individuals, the study performed deep sequencing of blood TCR repertoires from roughly five healthy adults. To increase sequencing depth and limit assay-specific biases, different laboratories used diverse techniques to prepare libraries and sequence TCR repertoires. Each donor's leukapheresis produced roughly between about 0.9 and 9.5 billion PBMCs. Study-level results and caveats: Sampling was limited to blood, and TCR repertoires in tissue likely differ from TCR repertoires in blood. The genetic and exposure-history diversity represented was limited by the small number of donors. Pairwise subsampling indicated that sequencing depth was expected to affect the degree of clonotype sharing among donors.

V is pruned by 2 bases and J by 4 bases, leaving 2 bases of the junction without a gene match. CDR1 is given as SGHRS and CDR2 as YFSETQ, both from the germline V gene. From the cysteine up to the phenylalanine, the CDR3 has a length of 13 residues. The read is trimmed to its CDR3 DNA, 39 bases read in frame from base 1. Healthy HIV-negative adults with no recently reported acute infections or vaccinations were included as donors. Every donor was a Caucasian adult residing in Nashville, Tennessee, USA. For unsorted samples, tens of millions of PBMCs were counted, and genomic DNA was extracted using the QIAamp DNA Blood Mini kit. After blood collection by leukapheresis, PBMCs were isolated using Ficoll-Histopaque density gradient centrifugation and then cryopreserved in the vapor phase of liquid nitrogen.

Material: PBMCs. This sequence originates from a woman aged 35 to 49 in good health. Some clones in this sample may be carry-over from other donors' samples. The rearrangement combines TRBV5-1 with TRBJ1-1; 7 junctional bases match TRBD1. The nucleotide sequence reads as follows: TGCGCCAGCAGCTTAGGGGGCGCCACTGAAGCTTTCTTT. Its amino acids are CASSLGGATEAFF.